This T cell receptor beta chain was retrieved from a study of beta chain features in type 1 diabetes. The investigators reverse transcribed all of the isolated RNA, so they sequenced expressed TCRB transcripts. The protocol was immunoSEQ multiplex PCR, while the TCRdb copy is restricted to in-frame clones and leaves out a portion. The table has approximately 44,000 clones, around 50% seen once. V lost 10 bases and J lost 3; bases outside the gene matches: 10. Looked up from germline, CDR1 is ENHRY and CDR2 is SYGVKD. The CDR3 consists of 16 residues. The sequence derives from a woman aged 18-35 years in good health. The sequenced material came from Tregs from blood. V is TRBV10-3 and J is TRBJ2-2; 11 bases are shared with TRBD1. The CDR3 region is CATQWRGQGDTGELFF. The DNA of the CDR3 is TGTGCCACCCAATGGCGGGGACAGGGGGACACCGGGGAGCTGTTTTTT.